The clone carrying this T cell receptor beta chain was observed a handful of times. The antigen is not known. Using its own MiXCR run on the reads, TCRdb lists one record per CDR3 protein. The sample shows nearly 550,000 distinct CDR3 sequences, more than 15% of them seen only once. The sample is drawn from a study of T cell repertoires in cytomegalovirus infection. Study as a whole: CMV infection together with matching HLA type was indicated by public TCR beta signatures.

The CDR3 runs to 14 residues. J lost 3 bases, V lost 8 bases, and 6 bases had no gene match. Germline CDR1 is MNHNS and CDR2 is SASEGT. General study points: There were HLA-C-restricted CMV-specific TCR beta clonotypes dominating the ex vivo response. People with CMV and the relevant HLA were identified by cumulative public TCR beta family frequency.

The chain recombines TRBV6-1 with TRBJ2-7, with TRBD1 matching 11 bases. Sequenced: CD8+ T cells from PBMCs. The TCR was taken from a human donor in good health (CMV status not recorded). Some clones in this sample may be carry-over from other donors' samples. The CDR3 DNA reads TGTGCCAGCCAAACCGGGACAGGGGGCTACGAGCAGTACTTC. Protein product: CASQTGTGGYEQYF.